This T cell receptor beta chain derives from a study of human T cells and chemical hapten exposure. Across the study: Small volume differences among pooled libraries mainly caused per-sample TCR yield variation. Study-wide results and caveats: Expanded TCRs clustered into significantly more large CDR3 similarity groups than controls, the analysis revealed.

TCRdb fed the RACE reads into MiXCR, producing one record per CDR3 protein. The sample includes roughly 100,000 distinct CDR3 sequences, 9% to 15% of them seen just once. Comments on this clonotype: Its antigen is unidentified.

Time point: pre-sensitization, week 0. The treatment denotes: therapeutic diphenylcyclopropenone sensitization with weekly scalp DPC. The CDR3 contains 11 residues. V was pared by 6 bases and J by 10 bases, with 12 bases between. The origin of this receptor is a woman between 50 and 59 years old with alopecia areata. Some clones in this sample may be carry-over from other donors' samples. Sequenced material: whole blood, taken in connection with sensitization to the hapten diphenylcyclopropenone (DPC). The J gene is TRBJ1-1, the V gene TRBV12-3 or TRBV12-4; D uncertain. CDR3 sequence: CASSPIEGAFF. CDR3 nucleotides: TGTGCCAGCAGCCCCATTGAGGGAGCTTTCTTT.